This T cell receptor beta chain is drawn from a study of blood T cell repertoires in COVID-19 (dated by TCRdb to 2020 to 2021). As for the study more broadly: Collaborator samples came from the United States, Italy and Spain and covered acute and convalescent phases of COVID-19. A freely available public database, intended as a resource for researchers studying the immune response to SARS-CoV-2, is where the repertoires were released. The prospective study material was composed of cDNA or gDNA derived from T cells, B-cell-depleted T cells, or PBMCs. Deeply sampled blood TCRbeta repertoires from subjects exposed to, actively infected with, or recovered from COVID-19 were included in the dataset. Samples were obtained from the ongoing ImmuneRACE study (first 160 participants) and from 1,000 to 1,500 subjects provided by 6 global collaborators. HLA class I and class II types, where available, came from metadata supplied by the sample provider rather than from assay-based typing. Nearly every sample came with metadata listing a de-identified subject ID, COVID-19 status, age in years and sex. The research as a whole found: Clinical and demographic metadata were provided uncurated, with the amount varying by source and participant.

CDR1 MNHEY and CDR2 SVGAGI were looked up in the germline V gene. Trimming accounts for 6 bases at V and 8 bases at J, while the number of junction bases matched to no gene is 11. From the cysteine through the phenylalanine, the CDR3 covers 15 amino acids. Of all the DNA, just the CDR3 is kept, 45 bases in frame from base 1. Whole blood was collected in K2EDTA tubes by collaborating institutions according to the institutions' own protocols. For TCRbeta analysis, collaborator samples were shipped as frozen whole blood, as isolated PBMCs, or as DNA extracted from either sample type. This clone was seen more than once but under ten times. Its antigen is unknown. The sample holds no much larger clone one base away, and base qualities are not on file. TCRbeta CDR3 regions were amplified from genomic DNA using the immunoSEQ Assay, a bias-controlled multiplex PCR. The paper's data handling went like this. The number of nucleated cells in each sample was estimated from the amplification of reference gene primers within the assay. Sequence reads were collapsed and filtered to measure the absolute abundance of every unique TCRbeta CDR3 rearrangement. For each sample, productive Simpson clonality was calculated by taking the square root of Simpson's diversity index across productive rearrangements. The immuneACCESS repertoire file appears here via TCRdb, limited to in-frame rearrangements. These files lack a portion of the clones; in checked studies, under half of the deficit traces to unresolved V genes, and the cause of the others is not known. The V and J calls and clone size were taken over from that table, and D and trimming were inferred from the DNA. The table for this sample lists roughly 180,000 clones; 82% of them were counted only once. Approximately 10% of the sample belongs to the ten largest clones.

The material sequenced was peripheral blood. The source is a woman older than 75 with active or convalescent COVID-19. The V and J genes are TRBV6-5 and TRBJ1-4; 8 bases in the junction line up with TRBD1. The nucleotide sequence reads TGTGCCAGCAGGCGGGTCGGACAGGGCCACGAAAAACTGTTTTTT. Its protein is CASRRVGQGHEKLFF.